What follows are 12 T cell receptor beta chains derived from one specimen sequenced in a study of CD8+ T cells in alopecia areata. cDNA reverse transcribed from extracted RNA served as the sequencing template. Repertoires were generated with immunoSEQ multiplex PCR, while TCRdb's copy carries only in-frame clones and drops some. The data show about 180,000 clones, about 63% seen once. The sample in question was CD4+ T cells sorted from blood, obtained at week 0. These receptors were taken from a human donor with alopecia areata.

As for this clone: At one end, the junction sequence differs from germline, possibly due to a read error. The chain is built from TRBV6-1 and TRBJ1-5; 8 bases match TRBD1. Looked up from germline, CDR1 is MNHNS and CDR2 is SASEGT. This CDR3 is 16 amino acids long. The CDR3 DNA follows: TGTGCCAGCAGCGAAGGGGGAAACAGGGGGAATCAGCCCCAGCATTTT. Its protein product is CASSEGGNRGNQPQHF.

The chain joins TRBV7-9 to TRBJ2-5; unclear D gene. The ends were cut back, 5 bases at V and 5 bases at J, with 6 bases in the middle. CDR3 size: 11 residues. Germline CDR1 reads SEHNR; CDR2 reads FQNEAQ (reference sequence). CDR3 protein: CASSRSETQYF. The CDR3 region has the DNA TGTGCCAGCAGCCGTTCGGAGACCCAGTACTTC. Looking up the rest from reference TRBV7-9 and TRBJ2-5 gives the full variable domain: DTGVSQNPRHKITKRGQNVTFRCDPISEHNRLYWYRQTLGQGPEFLTYFQNEAQLEKSRLLSDRFSAERPKGSFSTLEIQRTEQGDSAMYLCASSRSETQYFGPGTRLLVL.

This chain links TRBV29-1 with TRBJ1-5; D unresolved. Germline V gene data show CDR1 as SQVTM and CDR2 as ANQGSEA. Trimming cost V 5 bases and J 3 bases, with 11 bases left between them. The CDR3 is made up of 13 amino acids. In DNA, the CDR3 is TGCAGCGTTCTTTGGTCGGCCAATCAGCCCCAGCATTTT. Amino acids: CSVLWSANQPQHF.

J is TRBJ2-5 and V is TRBV5-6, with 9 bases aligning to TRBD2. V shed 4 bases, J shed 1 base, and the junction held 2 bases outside the gene matches. Germline values: CDR1 SGHDT, CDR2 YYEEEE. This CDR3 has 14 amino acids. The CDR3, as DNA: TGTGCCAGCAGCCTGGGACTAGCCCAAGAGACCCAGTACTTC. It is translated as CASSLGLAQETQYF.

The J gene is TRBJ2-7, the V gene TRBV2, with 7 bases aligning to TRBD1. Germline assignment: CDR1 SNHLY and CDR2 FYNNEI. J was trimmed by 2 bases and V by 4 bases; bases with no gene match: 2. This CDR3 is 13 amino acids long. CDR3 protein: CASSGQGTYEQYF. CDR3 in DNA: TGTGCCAGCAGTGGACAGGGCACCTACGAGCAGTACTTC.

V is TRBV6-1 and J is TRBJ2-7, with no clear D. In germline, CDR1 is MNHNS, CDR2 SASEGT. CDR3 length equals 12 residues. The germline V and J ends were trimmed by 6 bases and 2 bases, with 8 bases remaining between them. Written as DNA, the CDR3 is TGTGCCAGCAGCGTACCCCCCTACGAGCAGTACTTC. Its translation is CASSVPPYEQYF.

The chain uses TRBV28 and TRBJ2-3; D is possibly TRBD1 or TRBD2 (5 bases each). From germline, CDR1 is MDHEN and CDR2 SYDVKM. V was clipped by 4 bases and J by 1 base, with 12 bases between them. The CDR3 has 15 amino acids. CDR3 loop: CASSSGTLRTDTQYF. The CDR3 DNA sequence: TGTGCCAGCAGTTCCGGGACCCTACGCACAGATACGCAGTATTTT.

This clone was seen a handful of times. V gene TRBV6-5 combines with J gene TRBJ2-2; a weak D match, TRBD2 (5 bases). CDR3 length: 15 residues. V was pared by 2 bases and J by 3 bases, with 10 bases between. CDR1 MNHEY and CDR2 SVGAGI come from the germline V gene. Here the CDR3 reads CASSYAWTHTGELFF. In DNA form, the CDR3 reads TGTGCCAGCAGTTACGCGTGGACTCACACCGGGGAGCTGTTTTTT.

In DNA form, the CDR3 reads TGTGCCAGCAATGCGGGGAGAGTCGAGACCCAGTACTTC. It specifies CASNAGRVETQYF. The chain uses TRBV2 and TRBJ2-5, with D perhaps matching TRBD2 (6 bases). CDR1 SNHLY and CDR2 FYNNEI come from the germline V gene. V was pared by 7 bases and J by 5 bases, with 14 bases between. CDR3 size: 13 residues.

The V call is TRBV2, the J call TRBJ1-6; 10 nucleotides match TRBD1. The CDR3 totals 13 residues. Germline trimming cut 10 bases from V and 6 bases from J; bases unmatched to any gene: 3. Germline V gene sequence: CDR1 SNHLY, CDR2 FYNNEI. CDR3 DNA sequence: TGTGCCACCAGGACAGGGGGTAATTCACCCCTCCACTTT. This codes for CATRTGGNSPLHF.

This chain links TRBV4-2 with TRBJ2-1; maybe TRBD1 (6 bases). This CDR3 has 16 amino acids. Germline loops: CDR1 LGHNA, CDR2 YNFKEQ. The V end was cut by 1 base, the J end by 5 bases, with 15 bases between. CDR3 sequence: CASSQGKGGEDNEQFF. In DNA, the CDR3 is TGTGCCAGCAGCCAAGGAAAAGGGGGAGAGGACAATGAGCAGTTCTTC.

The sample holds many counts of this clone. The chain employs TRBV29-1 and TRBJ2-1; D uncertain. The V end was cut by 7 bases, the J end by 15 bases, with 19 bases between. The CDR3 loop spans 11 amino acids. Germline V gene data show CDR1 as SQVTM and CDR2 as ANQGSEA. For the CDR3, the DNA is TGCAGCGCCTCGGATGGGGTCTGGCCGTTCTTC. As protein: CSASDGVWPFF.